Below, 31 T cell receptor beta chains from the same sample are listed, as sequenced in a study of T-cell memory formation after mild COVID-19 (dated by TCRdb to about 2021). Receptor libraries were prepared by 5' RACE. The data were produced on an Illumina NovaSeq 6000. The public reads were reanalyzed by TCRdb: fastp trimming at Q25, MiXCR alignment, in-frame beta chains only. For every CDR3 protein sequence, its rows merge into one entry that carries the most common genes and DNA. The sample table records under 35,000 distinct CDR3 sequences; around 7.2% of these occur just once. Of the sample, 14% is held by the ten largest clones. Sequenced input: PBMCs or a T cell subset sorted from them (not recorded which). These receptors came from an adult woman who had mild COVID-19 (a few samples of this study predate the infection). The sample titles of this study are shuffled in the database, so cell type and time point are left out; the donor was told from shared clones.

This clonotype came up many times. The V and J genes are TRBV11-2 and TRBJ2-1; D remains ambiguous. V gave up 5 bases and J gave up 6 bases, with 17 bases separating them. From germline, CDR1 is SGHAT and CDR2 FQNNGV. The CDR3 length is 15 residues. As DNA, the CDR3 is TGTGCCAGCAGCAGACCCGGGCCCAAAGGCAATGAGCAGTTCTTC. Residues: CASSRPGPKGNEQFF.

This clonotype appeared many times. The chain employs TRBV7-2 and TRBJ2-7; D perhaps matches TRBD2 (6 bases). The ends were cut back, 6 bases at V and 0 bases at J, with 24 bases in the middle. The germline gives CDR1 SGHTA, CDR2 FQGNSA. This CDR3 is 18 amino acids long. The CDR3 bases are TGTGCCAGCAGTTATATAGTCTGGGGGGTCCCGAGCTCCTACGAGCAGTACTTC. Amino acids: CASSYIVWGVPSSYEQYF.

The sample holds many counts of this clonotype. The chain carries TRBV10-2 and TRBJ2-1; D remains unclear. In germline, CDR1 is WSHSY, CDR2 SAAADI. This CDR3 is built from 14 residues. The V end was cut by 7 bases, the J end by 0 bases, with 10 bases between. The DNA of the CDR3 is TGCGCCAGCACGTCCGATAGCTCCTACAATGAGCAGTTCTTC. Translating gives CASTSDSSYNEQFF.

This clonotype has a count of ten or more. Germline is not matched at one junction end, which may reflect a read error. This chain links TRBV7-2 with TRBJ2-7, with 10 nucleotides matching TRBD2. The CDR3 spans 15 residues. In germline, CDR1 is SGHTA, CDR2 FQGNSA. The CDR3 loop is CASSLEGSGRGGMDF. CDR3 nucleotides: TGTGCCAGCAGCTTAGAAGGAAGCGGGAGGGGCGGTATGGACTTC.

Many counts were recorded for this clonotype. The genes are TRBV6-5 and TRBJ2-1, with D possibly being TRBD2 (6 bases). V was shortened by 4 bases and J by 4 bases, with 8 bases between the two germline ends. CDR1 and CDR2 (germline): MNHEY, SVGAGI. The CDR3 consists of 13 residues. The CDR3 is CASSFSGYNEQFF. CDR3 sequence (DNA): TGTGCCAGCAGTTTTAGCGGATACAATGAGCAGTTCTTC.

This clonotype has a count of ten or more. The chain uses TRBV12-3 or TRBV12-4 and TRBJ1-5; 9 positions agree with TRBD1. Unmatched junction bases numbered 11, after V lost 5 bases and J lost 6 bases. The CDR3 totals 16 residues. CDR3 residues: CASSRDRVAEGQPQHF. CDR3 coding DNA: TGTGCCAGCAGTAGGGACAGGGTGGCGGAGGGTCAGCCCCAGCATTTT.

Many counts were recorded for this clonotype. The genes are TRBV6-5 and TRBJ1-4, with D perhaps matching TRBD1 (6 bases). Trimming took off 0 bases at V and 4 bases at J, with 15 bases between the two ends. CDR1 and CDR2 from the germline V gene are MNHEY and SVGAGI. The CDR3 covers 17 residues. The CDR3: CASSYSFRGGGNEKLFF. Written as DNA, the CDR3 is TGTGCCAGCAGTTACTCGTTTAGGGGGGGAGGTAATGAAAAACTGTTTTTT.

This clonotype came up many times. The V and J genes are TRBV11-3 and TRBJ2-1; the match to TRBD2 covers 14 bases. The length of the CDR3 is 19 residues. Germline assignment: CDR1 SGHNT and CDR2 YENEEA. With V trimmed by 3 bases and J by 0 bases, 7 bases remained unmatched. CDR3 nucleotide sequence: TGTGCCAGCAGCTTTGCGGGGACTAGCGGGAGTAGCTCCTACAATGAGCAGTTCTTC. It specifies CASSFAGTSGSSSYNEQFF. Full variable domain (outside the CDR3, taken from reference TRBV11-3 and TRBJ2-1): EAGVVQSPRYKIIEKKQPVAFWCNPISGHNTLYWYLQNLGQGPELLIRYENEEAVDDSQLPKDRFSAERLKGVDSTLKIQPAELGDSAVYLCASSFAGTSGSSSYNEQFFGPGTRLTVL.

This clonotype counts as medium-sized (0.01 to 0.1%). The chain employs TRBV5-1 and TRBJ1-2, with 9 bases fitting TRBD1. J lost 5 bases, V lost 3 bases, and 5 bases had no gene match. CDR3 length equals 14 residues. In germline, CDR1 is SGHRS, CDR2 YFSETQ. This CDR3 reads CASSSEGTGYGYTF. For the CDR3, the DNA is TGCGCCAGCAGCTCGGAGGGGACAGGGTATGGCTACACCTTC.

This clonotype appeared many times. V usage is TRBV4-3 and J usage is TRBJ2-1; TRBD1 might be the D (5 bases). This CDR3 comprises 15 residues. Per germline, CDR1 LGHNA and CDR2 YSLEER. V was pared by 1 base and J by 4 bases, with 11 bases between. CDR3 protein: CASSQAAGPYNEQFF. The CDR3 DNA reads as TGCGCCAGCAGCCAAGCGGCAGGGCCATACAATGAGCAGTTCTTC.

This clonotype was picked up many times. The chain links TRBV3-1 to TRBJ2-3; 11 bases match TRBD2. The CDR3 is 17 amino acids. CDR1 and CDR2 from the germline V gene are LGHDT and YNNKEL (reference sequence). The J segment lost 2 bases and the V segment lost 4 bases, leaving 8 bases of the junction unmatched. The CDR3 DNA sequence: TGTGCCAGCAGCCCAACCCGACTAGCGGGGTACACAGATACGCAGTATTTT. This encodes CASSPTRLAGYTDTQYF.

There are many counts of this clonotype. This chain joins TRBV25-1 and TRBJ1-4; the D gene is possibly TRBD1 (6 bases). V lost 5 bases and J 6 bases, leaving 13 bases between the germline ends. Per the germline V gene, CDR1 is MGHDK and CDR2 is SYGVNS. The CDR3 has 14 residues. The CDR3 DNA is TGTGCCAGCAGTAGAAGAGAGGGGGATGAAAAACTGTTTTTT. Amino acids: CASSRREGDEKLFF.

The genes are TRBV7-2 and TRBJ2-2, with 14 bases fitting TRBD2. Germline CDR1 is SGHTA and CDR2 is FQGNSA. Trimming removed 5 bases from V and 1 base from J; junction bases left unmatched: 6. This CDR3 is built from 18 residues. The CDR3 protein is CASSLGLAGVGNTGELFF. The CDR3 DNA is TGTGCCAGCAGCCTGGGACTAGCGGGAGTCGGGAACACCGGGGAGCTGTTTTTT. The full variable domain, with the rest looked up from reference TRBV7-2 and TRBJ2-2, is GAGVSQSPSNKVTEKGKDVELRCDPISGHTALYWYRQSLGQGLEFLIYFQGNSAPDKSGLPSDRFSAERTGGSVSTLTIQRTQQEDSAVYLCASSLGLAGVGNTGELFFGEGSRLTVL.

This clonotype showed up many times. Here the CDR3 DNA reads TGTGCCAGCAGGGACCGCGGAGGTAGCACTGAAGCTTTCTTT. Protein product: CASRDRGGSTEAFF. The V and J genes are TRBV2 and TRBJ1-1, with D uncertain. Trimming stripped 6 bases from V and 4 bases from J, with 15 bases between. CDR1 and CDR2 from the germline V gene are SNHLY and FYNNEI. The CDR3 length is 14 residues.

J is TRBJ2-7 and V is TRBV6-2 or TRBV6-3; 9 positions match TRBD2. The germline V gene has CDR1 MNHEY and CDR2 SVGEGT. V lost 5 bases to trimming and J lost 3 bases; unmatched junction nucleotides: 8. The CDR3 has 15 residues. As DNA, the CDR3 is TGTGCCAGCAGTGGGACCTTAGCGGGAGTCTACGAGCAGTACTTC. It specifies CASSGTLAGVYEQYF.

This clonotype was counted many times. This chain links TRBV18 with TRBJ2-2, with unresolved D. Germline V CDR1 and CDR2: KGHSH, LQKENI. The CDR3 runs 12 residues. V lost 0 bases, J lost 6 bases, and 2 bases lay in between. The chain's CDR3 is CASSPPAGELFF. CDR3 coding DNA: TGTGCCAGCTCACCACCGGCCGGGGAGCTGTTTTTT.

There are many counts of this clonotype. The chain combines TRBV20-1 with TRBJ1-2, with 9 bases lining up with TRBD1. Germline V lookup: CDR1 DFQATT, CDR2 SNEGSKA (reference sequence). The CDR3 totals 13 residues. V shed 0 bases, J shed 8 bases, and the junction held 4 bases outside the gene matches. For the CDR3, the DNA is TGCAGTGCTAGAGAAAGGACAGGGGTCGGCTACACCTTC. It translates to CSARERTGVGYTF.

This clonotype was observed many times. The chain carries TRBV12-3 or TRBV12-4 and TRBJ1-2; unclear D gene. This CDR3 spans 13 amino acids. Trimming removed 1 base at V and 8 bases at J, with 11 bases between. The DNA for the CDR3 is TGTGCCAGCAGTTTAGAGGCAGGTATCGGCTACACCTTC. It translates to CASSLEAGIGYTF.

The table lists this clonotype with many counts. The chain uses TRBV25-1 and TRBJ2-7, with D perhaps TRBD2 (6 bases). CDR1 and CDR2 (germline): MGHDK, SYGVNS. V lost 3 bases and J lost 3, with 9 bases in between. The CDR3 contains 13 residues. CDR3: CASSEASDYEQYF. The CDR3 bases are TGTGCCAGCAGTGAGGCTAGCGACTACGAGCAGTACTTC.

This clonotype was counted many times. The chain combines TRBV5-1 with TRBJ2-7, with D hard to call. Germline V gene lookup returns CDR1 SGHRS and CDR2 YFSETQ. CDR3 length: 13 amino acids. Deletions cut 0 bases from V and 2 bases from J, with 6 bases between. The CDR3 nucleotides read TGCGCCAGCAGCTTGGCTGGTACCTACGAGCAGTACTTC. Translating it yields CASSLAGTYEQYF.

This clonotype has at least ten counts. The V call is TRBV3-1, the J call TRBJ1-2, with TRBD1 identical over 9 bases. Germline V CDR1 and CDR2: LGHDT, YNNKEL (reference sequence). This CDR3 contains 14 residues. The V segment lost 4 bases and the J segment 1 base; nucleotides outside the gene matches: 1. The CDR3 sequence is CASSPGQGNYGYTF. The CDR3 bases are TGTGCCAGCAGCCCGGGACAGGGTAACTATGGCTACACCTTC.

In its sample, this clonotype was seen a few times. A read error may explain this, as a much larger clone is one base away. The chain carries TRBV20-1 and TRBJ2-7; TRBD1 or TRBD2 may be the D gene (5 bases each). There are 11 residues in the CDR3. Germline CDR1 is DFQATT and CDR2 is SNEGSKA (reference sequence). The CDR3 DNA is TGCAGACCCGGGACCCCCTACGAGCAGTACTTC. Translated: CRPGTPYEQYF.

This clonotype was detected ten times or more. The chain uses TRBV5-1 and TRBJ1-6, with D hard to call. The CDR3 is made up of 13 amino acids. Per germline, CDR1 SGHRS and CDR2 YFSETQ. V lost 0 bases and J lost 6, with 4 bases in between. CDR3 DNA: TGCGCCAGCAGCTTGGACAGTAATTCACCCCTCCACTTT. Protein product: CASSLDSNSPLHF.

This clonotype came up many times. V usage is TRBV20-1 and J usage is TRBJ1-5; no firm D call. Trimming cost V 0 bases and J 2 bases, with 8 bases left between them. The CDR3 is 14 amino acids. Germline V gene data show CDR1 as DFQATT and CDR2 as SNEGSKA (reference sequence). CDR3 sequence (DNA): TGCAGTGCTAGAGATCCACTGGGCAATCAGCCCCAGCATTTT. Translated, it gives CSARDPLGNQPQHF.

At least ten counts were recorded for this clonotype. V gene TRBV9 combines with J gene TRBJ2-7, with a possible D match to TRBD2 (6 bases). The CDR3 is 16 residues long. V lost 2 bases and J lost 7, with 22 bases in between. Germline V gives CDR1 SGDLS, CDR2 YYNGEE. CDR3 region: CASSVRPGLPWGEQYF. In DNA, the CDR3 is TGTGCCAGCAGCGTTCGCCCGGGACTCCCTTGGGGAGAGCAGTACTTC.

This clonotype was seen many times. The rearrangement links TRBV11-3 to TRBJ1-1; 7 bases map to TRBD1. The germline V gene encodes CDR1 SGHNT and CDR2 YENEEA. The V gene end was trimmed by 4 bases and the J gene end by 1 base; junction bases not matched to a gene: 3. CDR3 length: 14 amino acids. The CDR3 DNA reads TGTGCCAGCAGCTCGACAGGGTGGAACACTGAAGCTTTCTTT. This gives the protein CASSSTGWNTEAFF.

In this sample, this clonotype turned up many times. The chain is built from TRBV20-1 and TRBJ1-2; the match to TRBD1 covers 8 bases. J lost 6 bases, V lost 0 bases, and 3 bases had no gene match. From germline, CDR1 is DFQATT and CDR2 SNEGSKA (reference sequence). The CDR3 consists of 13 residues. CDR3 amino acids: CSARDYRGNGYTF. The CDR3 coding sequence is TGCAGTGCTAGAGACTACAGGGGGAATGGCTACACCTTC.

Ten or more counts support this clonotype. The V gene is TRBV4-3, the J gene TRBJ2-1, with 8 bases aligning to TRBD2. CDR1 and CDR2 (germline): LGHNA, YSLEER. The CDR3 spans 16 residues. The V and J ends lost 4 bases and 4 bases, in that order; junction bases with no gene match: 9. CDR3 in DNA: TGCGCCAGCAGCCCCCGGTTAGCGGGGCCTTACAATGAGCAGTTCTTC. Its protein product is CASSPRLAGPYNEQFF.

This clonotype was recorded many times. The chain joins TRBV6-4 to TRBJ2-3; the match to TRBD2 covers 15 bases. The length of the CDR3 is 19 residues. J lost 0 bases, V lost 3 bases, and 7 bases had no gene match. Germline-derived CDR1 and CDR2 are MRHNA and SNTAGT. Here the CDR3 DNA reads TGTGCCAGCAGTGATCCCGGGACTAGCGGGGGGCTTAGCACAGATACGCAGTATTTT. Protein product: CASSDPGTSGGLSTDTQYF.

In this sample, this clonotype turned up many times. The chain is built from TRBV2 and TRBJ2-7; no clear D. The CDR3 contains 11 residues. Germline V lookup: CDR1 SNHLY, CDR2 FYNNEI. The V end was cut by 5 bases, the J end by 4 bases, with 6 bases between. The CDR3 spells CASSLNYEQYF. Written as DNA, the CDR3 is TGTGCCAGCAGTCTTAATTACGAGCAGTACTTC.

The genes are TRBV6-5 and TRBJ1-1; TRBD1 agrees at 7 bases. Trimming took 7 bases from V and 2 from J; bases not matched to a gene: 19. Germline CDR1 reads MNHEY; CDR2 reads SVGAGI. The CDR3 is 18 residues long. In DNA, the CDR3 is TGTGCCAGCACCTCCGTGGGGGGATACAGGGGACGCAACACTGAAGCTTTCTTT. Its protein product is CASTSVGGYRGRNTEAFF.